The clone carrying this T cell receptor (beta chain) was seen more than once but under ten times. What it recognizes is unknown. The data belong to a study of CD8+ T cells in alopecia areata. Findings of the study overall: The study also sequences resident alphabeta T cells of normal skin in scalp samples. Lesional scalp, notably in alopecia totalis/universalis, had clonality above that of normal scalp. Possibly as an HLA-related effect, TCR sharing across patients appeared less clear than in mice.

Starting from PBMCs, sorting isolated CD4+ and CD8+ T cells. The CDR3 runs to 12 residues. The germline V and J ends were trimmed by 7 bases and 11 bases, with 20 bases remaining between them. Germline-derived CDR1 and CDR2 are SQVTM and ANQGSEA. Following RNA extraction, reverse transcription yielded cDNA that acted as the sequencing template. Profiled with immunoSEQ multiplex PCR; TCRdb holds only in-frame clones, not every one. Of 120,000 or so clones listed, around 50% are singletons. This receptor was taken from a human donor with alopecia areata. V is TRBV29-1 and J is TRBJ1-1, with D possibly TRBD1 on 5 matching bases. What was sequenced was NKG2D-low CD8+ T cells sorted from blood. The CDR3 spells CSGTRAADWAFF. The CDR3 nucleotides read TGCAGCGGGACACGGGCCGCGGACTGGGCTTTCTTT.